These 10 T cell receptor beta chains came from one sample sequenced in a study of blood T cell repertoires in COVID-19. Produced via immunoSEQ multiplex PCR; TCRdb's table is partial and in-frame only. The data contain about 68,000 clones, around 85% of them seen just once; the ten biggest clones take up almost 1.5%. Material: peripheral blood. The receptors stem from a woman aged 55-75 years with acute or convalescent COVID-19.

The chain has TRBV6-5 and TRBJ1-1; a possible D gene is TRBD1 (6 bases). V shed 0 bases and J shed 11 bases, with 13 bases lying between them. The germline gives CDR1 MNHEY, CDR2 SVGAGI. There are 13 residues in the CDR3. The CDR3 here is CASSYSTGSSAFF. In DNA, the CDR3 is TGTGCCAGCAGTTACTCTACAGGGAGTTCGGCTTTCTTT.

The chain links TRBV19 to TRBJ2-1; 13 nucleotides match TRBD2. Unmatched junction bases numbered 9, after V lost 7 bases and J lost 0 bases. The CDR3 spans 18 residues. CDR1 is LNHDA, CDR2 SQIVND, per germline (reference sequence). DNA of the CDR3: TGTGCCAGTATGGGGACTAGCGGGATCCAGAGCTCCTACAATGAGCAGTTCTTC. Protein sequence: CASMGTSGIQSSYNEQFF.

This chain uses TRBV9 with TRBJ1-1, with D possibly matching TRBD1 (5 bases). The germline V and J ends were trimmed by 5 bases and 3 bases, with 14 bases remaining between them. This CDR3 region has 14 residues. Germline V gene data show CDR1 as SGDLS and CDR2 as YYNGEE. DNA of the CDR3: TGTGCCAGCAGGGCTCGGGCGGGGGACACTGAAGCTTTCTTT. Its protein is CASRARAGDTEAFF.

This sequence joins TRBV3-1 (or the pseudogene TRBV3-2) and TRBJ1-4, with 7 positions matching TRBD1. The ends lost 4 bases at V and 5 bases at J; junction bases unmatched: 13. There are 17 residues in the CDR3. Germline assignment: CDR1 LGHDT and CDR2 YNNKEL (reference sequence). Here the CDR3 reads CASSPHPNRGGNEKLFF. The CDR3 region has the DNA TGTGCCAGCAGCCCGCACCCGAACAGGGGTGGGAATGAAAAACTGTTTTTT.

J is TRBJ2-1 and V is TRBV9, with 11 bases aligning to TRBD2. The CDR3 is made up of 16 amino acids. Trimming removed 0 bases from V and 10 bases from J; junction bases left unmatched: 9. The germline CDR1 and CDR2 sequences are SGDLS and YYNGEE. CDR3 bases: TGTGCCAGCAGCGTAGCCGGGACTAGCGGAAATATAGAGCAGTTCTTC. Protein sequence: CASSVAGTSGNIEQFF.

The rearrangement links TRBV9 to TRBJ1-3; maybe TRBD1 (6 bases). V lost 0 bases, J lost 2 bases, and 15 bases lay in between. Germline V gene sequence: CDR1 SGDLS, CDR2 YYNGEE. The CDR3 loop spans 17 amino acids. This chain's CDR3 is CASSVEWGHETGNTIYF. The DNA of the CDR3 is TGTGCCAGCAGCGTAGAATGGGGACATGAGACTGGAAACACCATATATTTT.

This chain's CDR3 is CASSQGQVPLYGYTF. The CDR3 DNA is TGCGCCAGCAGCCAAGGACAGGTTCCTCTCTATGGCTACACCTTC. V usage is TRBV4-1 and J usage is TRBJ1-2; D possibly corresponds to TRBD1 (6 bases). From germline, CDR1 is MGHRA and CDR2 YSYEKL. The V end lost 1 base, the J end lost 4 bases, and 13 bases lay between the germline ends. The CDR3 totals 15 residues.

CDR3: CASGAYALGVHGYTF. Here the CDR3 DNA reads TGTGCCAGTGGAGCTTACGCCCTAGGGGTGCATGGCTACACCTTC. The chain joins TRBV2 to TRBJ1-2; possible D gene TRBD1, 5 bases. This CDR3 spans 15 amino acids. The V gene lost 9 bases and the J gene lost 6 bases, with 23 bases spanning the gap. CDR1 SNHLY and CDR2 FYNNEI come from the germline V gene.

The table lists this clone with a few counts. For the CDR3, the DNA is TGTGCCAGTAGTATAGCGGGGGGTCCGAGCACTGAAGCTTTCTTT. As protein: CASSIAGGPSTEAFF. The gene calls are TRBV19 and TRBJ1-1; a possible D gene is TRBD1 (5 bases). Trimming removed 1 base at V and 4 bases at J, with 13 bases between. The V gene's germline CDR1 is LNHDA and CDR2 SQIVND (reference sequence). The length of the CDR3 is 15 residues.

This clone was observed a handful of times. The chain employs TRBV18 and TRBJ1-2; a weak D match, TRBD1 (5 bases). Germline assignment: CDR1 KGHSH and CDR2 LQKENI. V lost 0 bases and J 4 bases, leaving 12 bases between the germline ends. This CDR3 region has 15 residues. The CDR3 here is CASSPPGYRSYGYTF. CDR3 DNA: TGTGCCAGCTCACCACCGGGATACAGGAGCTATGGCTACACCTTC. Full variable domain (missing parts from reference TRBV18 and TRBJ1-2): NAGVMQNPRHLVRRRGQEARLRCSPMKGHSHVYWYRQLPEEGLKFMVYLQKENIIDESGMPKERFSAEFPKEGPSILRIQQVVRGDSAAYFCASSPPGYRSYGYTFGSGTRLTVV.